This T cell receptor (beta chain) was identified during a study of T cells in localized non-small cell lung cancer. Study-wide findings and caveats: As only one tumor region underwent sequencing, heterogeneity remains possible. In the blood, greater T cell density corresponded to longer overall survival. Uninvolved neighboring lung showed the greatest T cell clonality, exceeding tumor. Appearances in adjacent lung were noted for a median roughly 50 of the top 100 tumor clones.

From germline, CDR1 is MNHEY and CDR2 SVGAGI. The CDR3 totals 15 residues. V lost 6 bases and J 5 bases, leaving 17 bases between the germline ends. Profiled with immunoSEQ multiplex PCR; TCRdb holds only in-frame clones, not every one. The sample holds 100,000 or so clones; about nine tenths are singletons and the top ten take over 3.5%. With regard to this clone: Its antigen is undetermined.

The V call is TRBV6-5, the J call TRBJ2-1; D may be TRBD1 or TRBD2 (5 bases each). Sequenced here: PBMCs, sampled before any cancer treatment. This receptor was obtained from a woman between 40 and 69 years old with stage II squamous cell lung carcinoma. The CDR3, as DNA: TGTGCCAGCAGCCGAGGTGGGGGTAGGGACAATGAGCAGTTCTTC. Amino acid sequence: CASSRGGGRDNEQFF.